Each of the 15 T cell receptor beta chains below was sequenced from the same sample in a study of blood T cell repertoires in COVID-19. Repertoires were generated with immunoSEQ multiplex PCR, while TCRdb's copy carries only in-frame clones and drops some. The sample holds under 300,000 clones, around 90% seen once. The sample was peripheral blood. The source of these receptors is a man aged 30 to 39 with COVID-19, enrolled during active disease.

This clone was seen a few times. The chain links TRBV7-3 to TRBJ2-2, with 9 bases lining up with TRBD1. The CDR3 is 15 amino acids. Germline CDR1 reads SGHTA; CDR2 reads FQGTGA. V was pared by 5 bases and J by 5 bases, with 6 bases of the junction left unmatched. The CDR3 nucleotides are TGTGCCAGCAGCCTCGACAGGGGGAGGACCGGGGAGCTGTTTTTT. Its translation: CASSLDRGRTGELFF.

The chain is built from TRBV3-1 (or the pseudogene TRBV3-2) and TRBJ2-2; D is perhaps TRBD2 (5 bases). The CDR3 covers 18 residues. Trimming pared 0 bases from V and 5 bases from J, leaving 19 bases between. Germline V lookup: CDR1 LGHDT, CDR2 YNNKEL (reference sequence). The CDR3: CASSQDRRGPRWTGELFF. The CDR3 DNA follows: TGTGCCAGCAGCCAAGATCGGCGAGGGCCGCGTTGGACCGGGGAGCTGTTTTTT.

The chain recombines TRBV3-1 (or the pseudogene TRBV3-2) with TRBJ2-1, with 13 bases aligning to TRBD2. This CDR3 has 15 amino acids. V gave up 4 bases and J gave up 10 bases; unmatched junction bases: 7. Germline assignment: CDR1 LGHDT and CDR2 YNNKEL (reference sequence). The CDR3 DNA follows: TGTGCCAGCAGCCTAACTAGCGGGGGGGGCCGAGAGCAGTTCTTC. The encoded protein is CASSLTSGGGREQFF.

The genes are TRBV2 and TRBJ2-7, with D tentatively TRBD1 (5 bases). V lost 2 bases, J lost 4 bases, and 12 bases lay in between. CDR1 SNHLY and CDR2 FYNNEI come from the germline V gene. The CDR3 covers 14 residues. The CDR3 is CASSEQGREYEQYF. CDR3 DNA: TGTGCCAGCAGTGAACAGGGCAGGGAATACGAGCAGTACTTC. Supplemented by reference TRBV2 and TRBJ2-7, the full variable domain reads EPEVTQTPSHQVTQMGQEVILRCVPISNHLYFYWYRQILGQKVEFLVSFYNNEISEKSEIFDDQFSVERPDGSNFTLKIRSTKLEDSAMYFCASSEQGREYEQYFGPGTRLTVT.

This clone was picked up one time. The rearrangement joins TRBV2 to TRBJ1-5; 12 bases fit TRBD1. J gave up 5 bases and V 7 bases, and 12 bases lay outside the gene matches. The CDR3 extends over 17 amino acids. Germline V gene data show CDR1 as SNHLY and CDR2 as FYNNEI. The CDR3 is CASTVPGQGALDQPQHF. CDR3 nucleotide sequence: TGTGCCAGCACCGTCCCGGGACAGGGGGCGCTAGATCAGCCCCAGCATTTT. Complete variable domain (other parts from reference TRBV2 and TRBJ1-5): EPEVTQTPSHQVTQMGQEVILRCVPISNHLYFYWYRQILGQKVEFLVSFYNNEISEKSEIFDDQFSVERPDGSNFTLKIRSTKLEDSAMYFCASTVPGQGALDQPQHFGDGTRLSIL.

This chain joins TRBV5-1 and TRBJ2-7; TRBD2 might be the D (5 bases). V was cut by 0 bases and J by 3 bases, with 16 bases left in between. The CDR3 is 16 amino acids. Germline V lookup: CDR1 SGHRS, CDR2 YFSETQ. The CDR3 reads CASSLGLASVRYEQYF. As DNA, the CDR3 is TGCGCCAGCAGCTTGGGGCTAGCTTCTGTTCGCTACGAGCAGTACTTC.

The chain employs TRBV11-2 and TRBJ1-6; a weak D match, TRBD1 (6 bases). V lost 0 bases and J lost 9, with 12 bases in between. Germline CDR1 and CDR2: SGHAT and FQNNGV. This CDR3 region has 15 residues. The CDR3 DNA sequence: TGTGCCAGCAGCTTAGAGGACAGCCCCGTTTCACCCCTCCACTTT. Encoded protein: CASSLEDSPVSPLHF. The variable domain in full, completed from reference TRBV11-2 and TRBJ1-6, reads EAGVAQSPRYKIIEKRQSVAFWCNPISGHATLYWYQQILGQGPKLLIQFQNNGVVDDSQLPKDRFSAERLKGVDSTLKIQPAKLEDSAVYLCASSLEDSPVSPLHFGNGTRLTVT.

This chain connects TRBV19 to TRBJ2-7; a weak D match, TRBD2 (5 bases). The germline CDR1 and CDR2 sequences are LNHDA and SQIVND (reference sequence). The CDR3 has 18 amino acids. Between the trimmed V and J ends, which lost 5 bases and 0 bases, there was a span of 23 bases. CDR3 protein: CASSFRDPDGISSYEQYF. Here the CDR3 DNA reads TGTGCCAGTAGTTTTCGAGACCCGGACGGGATCAGCTCCTACGAGCAGTACTTC.

V usage is TRBV4-1 and J usage is TRBJ2-3; 8 bases agree with TRBD2. Germline V gene sequence: CDR1 MGHRA, CDR2 YSYEKL. The CDR3 spans 18 residues. V dropped 0 bases and J dropped 2; count of bases not matched to a gene: 10. CDR3: CASSQDLLGGGPTDTQYF. The CDR3 region has the DNA TGCGCCAGCAGCCAAGATTTGTTGGGCGGGGGGCCCACAGATACGCAGTATTTT.

CDR3 bases: TGTGCCAGCAGCCAAGAAGTAGGGGTGAAGAACACTGAAGCTTTCTTT. Encoded protein: CASSQEVGVKNTEAFF. The chain combines TRBV4-2 with TRBJ1-1; D might be TRBD1 (5 bases). Germline V gene data show CDR1 as LGHNA and CDR2 as YNFKEQ. The CDR3 has 16 amino acids. Trimming removed 0 bases from V and 1 base from J, with 12 bases in between.

The rearrangement joins TRBV25-1 to TRBJ2-1, with 12 nucleotides matching TRBD2. Trimming at V came to 4 bases and at J to 7 bases, leaving 11 bases not matched to a gene. From germline, CDR1 is MGHDK and CDR2 SYGVNS. CDR3 length: 17 residues. In DNA, the CDR3 is TGTGCCAGCAGTGTGCTAGCGGGGGGGCGAAACTATAATGAGCAGTTCTTC. Translation gives CASSVLAGGRNYNEQFF.

The CDR3, as DNA: TGTGCCGCGGGGGACAGGGGTCCGCCCCAGCATTTT. It translates to CAAGDRGPPQHF. The rearrangement uses TRBV27 and TRBJ1-5, with TRBD1 identical over 10 bases. Germline lookup yields CDR1 MNHEY and CDR2 SMNVEV (reference sequence). This CDR3 has 12 amino acids. V was clipped by 11 bases and J by 9 bases; unmatched bases: 7.

The rearrangement links TRBV12-3 or TRBV12-4 to TRBJ1-5; TRBD1 is a possible D gene (5 bases). Trimming left V 4 bases short and J 7 bases short, with 11 bases between. The CDR3 sequence is 13 residues long. DNA of the CDR3: TGTGCCAGCAGTTCTGGGGGGTGGCAGCCCCAGCATTTT. This gives the protein CASSSGGWQPQHF.

The rearrangement uses TRBV7-9 and TRBJ2-2; 7 positions match TRBD2. The CDR3 totals 15 residues. Germline CDR1 SEHNR, CDR2 FQNEAQ (reference sequence). V lost 5 bases to trimming and J lost 4 bases; unmatched junction nucleotides: 7. The CDR3 is CASSTSTGGTGELFF. The DNA for the CDR3 is TGTGCCAGCAGCACAAGTACGGGGGGCACCGGGGAGCTGTTTTTT.

The J gene is TRBJ1-1, the V gene TRBV7-6; D is undetermined. This CDR3 region has 14 residues. V was pared by 4 bases and J by 0 bases, with 9 bases between. Germline V gene sequence: CDR1 SGHVS, CDR2 FNYEAQ. The DNA of the CDR3 is TGTGCCAGCAGCTCCGCAGATATGAACACTGAAGCTTTCTTT. This encodes CASSSADMNTEAFF.